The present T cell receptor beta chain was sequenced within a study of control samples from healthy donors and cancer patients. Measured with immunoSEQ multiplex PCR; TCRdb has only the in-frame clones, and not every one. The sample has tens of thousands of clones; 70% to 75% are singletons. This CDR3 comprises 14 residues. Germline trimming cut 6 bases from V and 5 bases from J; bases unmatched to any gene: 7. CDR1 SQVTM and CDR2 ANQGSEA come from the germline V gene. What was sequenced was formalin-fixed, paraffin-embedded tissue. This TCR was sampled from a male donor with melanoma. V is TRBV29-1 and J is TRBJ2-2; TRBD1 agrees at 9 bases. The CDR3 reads CSVIRDRATGELFF. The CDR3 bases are TGCAGCGTGATCCGGGACAGGGCAACCGGGGAGCTGTTTTTT.